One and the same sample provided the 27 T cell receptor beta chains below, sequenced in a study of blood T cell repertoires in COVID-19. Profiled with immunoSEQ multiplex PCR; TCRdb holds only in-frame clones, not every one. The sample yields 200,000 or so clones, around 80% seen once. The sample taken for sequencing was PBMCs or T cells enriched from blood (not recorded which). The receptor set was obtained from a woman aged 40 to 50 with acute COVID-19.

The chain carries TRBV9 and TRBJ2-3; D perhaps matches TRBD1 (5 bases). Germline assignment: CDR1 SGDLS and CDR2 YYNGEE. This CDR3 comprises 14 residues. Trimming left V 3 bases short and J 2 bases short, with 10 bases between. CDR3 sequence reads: CASSEGPDTDTQYF. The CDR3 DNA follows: TGTGCCAGCAGCGAGGGGCCAGACACAGATACGCAGTATTTT.

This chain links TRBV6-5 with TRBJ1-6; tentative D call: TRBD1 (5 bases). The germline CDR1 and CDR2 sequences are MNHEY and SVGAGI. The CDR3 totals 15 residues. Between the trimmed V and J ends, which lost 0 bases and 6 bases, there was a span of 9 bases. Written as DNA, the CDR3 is TGTGCCAGCAGTTACTCTTTGACAGTTAATTCACCCCTCCACTTT. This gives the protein CASSYSLTVNSPLHF.

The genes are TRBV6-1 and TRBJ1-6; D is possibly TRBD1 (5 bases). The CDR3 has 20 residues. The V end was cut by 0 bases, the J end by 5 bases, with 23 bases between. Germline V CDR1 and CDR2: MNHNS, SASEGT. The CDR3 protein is CASSEALLGAATSNNSPLHF. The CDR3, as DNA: TGTGCCAGCAGTGAAGCGCTTCTTGGGGCAGCTACGAGCAATAATTCACCCCTCCACTTT.

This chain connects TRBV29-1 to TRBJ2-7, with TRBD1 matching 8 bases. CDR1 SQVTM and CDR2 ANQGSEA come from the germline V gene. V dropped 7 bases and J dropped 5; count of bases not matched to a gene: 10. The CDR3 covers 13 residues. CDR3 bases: TGCAGCGCTAACACAGGGGGACGGCACGAGCAGTACTTC. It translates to CSANTGGRHEQYF.

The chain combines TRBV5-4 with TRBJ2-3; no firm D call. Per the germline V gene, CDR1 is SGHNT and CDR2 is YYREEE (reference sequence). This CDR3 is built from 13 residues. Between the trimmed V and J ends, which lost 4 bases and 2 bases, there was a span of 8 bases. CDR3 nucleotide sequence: TGTGCCAGCAGCAGAGGAATCACAGATACGCAGTATTTT. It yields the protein CASSRGITDTQYF.

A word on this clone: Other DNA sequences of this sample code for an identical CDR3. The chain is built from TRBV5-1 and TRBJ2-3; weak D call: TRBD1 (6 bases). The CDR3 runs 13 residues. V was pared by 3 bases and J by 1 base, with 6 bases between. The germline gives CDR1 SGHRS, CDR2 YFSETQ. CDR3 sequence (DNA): TGCGCCAGCAGCTGGGGGCGCACAGATACGCAGTATTTT. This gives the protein CASSWGRTDTQYF.

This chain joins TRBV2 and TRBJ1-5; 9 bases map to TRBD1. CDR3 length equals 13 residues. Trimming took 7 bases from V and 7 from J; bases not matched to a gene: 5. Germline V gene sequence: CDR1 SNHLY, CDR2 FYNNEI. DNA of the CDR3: TGTGCCAGCAAGGGACAGGGAAGACAGCCCCAGCATTTT. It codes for CASKGQGRQPQHF.

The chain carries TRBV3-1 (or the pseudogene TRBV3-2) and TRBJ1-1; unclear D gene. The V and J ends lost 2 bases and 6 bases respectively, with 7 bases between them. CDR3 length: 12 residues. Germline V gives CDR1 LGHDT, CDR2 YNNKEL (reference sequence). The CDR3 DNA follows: TGTGCCAGCAGCCAACAGTTCGCTGAAGCTTTCTTT. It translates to CASSQQFAEAFF.

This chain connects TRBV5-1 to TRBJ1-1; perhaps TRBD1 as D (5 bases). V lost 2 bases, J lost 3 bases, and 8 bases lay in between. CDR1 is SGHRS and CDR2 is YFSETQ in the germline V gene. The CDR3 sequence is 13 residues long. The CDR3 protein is CASSFAGDTEAFF. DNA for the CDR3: TGCGCCAGCAGCTTTGCGGGGGACACTGAAGCTTTCTTT. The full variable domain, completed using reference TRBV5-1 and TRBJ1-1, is KAGVTQTPRYLIKTRGQQVTLSCSPISGHRSVSWYQQTPGQGLQFLFEYFSETQRNKGNFPGRFSGRQFSNSRSEMNVSTLELGDSALYLCASSFAGDTEAFFGQGTRLTVV.

The CDR3 reads CASRIRQPNTGELFF. Written as DNA, the CDR3 is TGTGCCAGTAGGATCAGACAGCCGAACACCGGGGAGCTGTTTTTT. The chain joins TRBV19 to TRBJ2-2; a possible D gene is TRBD1 (5 bases). The CDR3 totals 15 residues. Germline lookup yields CDR1 LNHDA and CDR2 SQIVND (reference sequence). Trimming took 6 bases from V and 0 from J, leaving 11 bases between them.

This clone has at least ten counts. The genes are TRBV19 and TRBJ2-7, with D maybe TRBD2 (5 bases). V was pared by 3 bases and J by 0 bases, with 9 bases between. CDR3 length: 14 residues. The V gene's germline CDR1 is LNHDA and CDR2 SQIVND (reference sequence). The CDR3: CASSIGMSSYEQYF. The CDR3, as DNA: TGTGCCAGTAGTATCGGGATGAGCTCCTACGAGCAGTACTTC.

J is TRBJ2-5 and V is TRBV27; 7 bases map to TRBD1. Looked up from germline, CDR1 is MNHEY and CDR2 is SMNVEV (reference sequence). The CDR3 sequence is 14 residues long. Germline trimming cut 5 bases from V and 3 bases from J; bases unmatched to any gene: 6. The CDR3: CASSPSGQEETQYF. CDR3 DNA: TGTGCCAGCAGTCCCTCAGGACAGGAAGAGACCCAGTACTTC.

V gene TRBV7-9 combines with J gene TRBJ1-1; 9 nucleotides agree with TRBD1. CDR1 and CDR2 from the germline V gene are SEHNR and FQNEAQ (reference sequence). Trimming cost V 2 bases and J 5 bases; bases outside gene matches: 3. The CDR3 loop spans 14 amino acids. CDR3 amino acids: CASSLRQGETEAFF. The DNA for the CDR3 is TGTGCCAGCAGCTTAAGACAGGGGGAGACTGAAGCTTTCTTT.

The CDR3 DNA is TGTGCCAGTAGTGGGACAGTTGGCACTGAAGCTTTCTTT. The encoded protein is CASSGTVGTEAFF. The rearrangement joins TRBV19 to TRBJ1-1; 7 nucleotides align to TRBD1. CDR1 LNHDA and CDR2 SQIVND come from the germline V gene (reference sequence). The CDR3 runs to 13 residues. The V gene end was trimmed by 5 bases and the J gene end by 4 bases; junction bases not matched to a gene: 4.

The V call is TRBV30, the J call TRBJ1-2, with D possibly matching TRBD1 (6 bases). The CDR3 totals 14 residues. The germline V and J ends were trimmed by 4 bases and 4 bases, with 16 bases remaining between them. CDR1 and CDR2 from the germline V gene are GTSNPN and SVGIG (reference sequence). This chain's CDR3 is CAWMEGGSPYGYTF. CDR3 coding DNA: TGTGCCTGGATGGAGGGGGGGAGCCCCTATGGCTACACCTTC.

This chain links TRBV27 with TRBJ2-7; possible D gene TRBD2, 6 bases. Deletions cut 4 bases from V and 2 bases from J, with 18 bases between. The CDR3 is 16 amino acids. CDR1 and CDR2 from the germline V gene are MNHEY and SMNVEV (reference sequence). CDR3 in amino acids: CASSSPLRGTTYEQYF. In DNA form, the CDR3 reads TGTGCCAGCAGTTCCCCCCTGCGGGGAACAACCTACGAGCAGTACTTC.

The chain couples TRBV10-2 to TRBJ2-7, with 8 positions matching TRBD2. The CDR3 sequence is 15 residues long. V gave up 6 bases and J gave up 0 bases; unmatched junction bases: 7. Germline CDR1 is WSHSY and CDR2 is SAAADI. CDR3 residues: CASRLSGADSYEQYF. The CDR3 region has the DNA TGCGCCAGCAGACTTAGCGGGGCCGACTCCTACGAGCAGTACTTC.

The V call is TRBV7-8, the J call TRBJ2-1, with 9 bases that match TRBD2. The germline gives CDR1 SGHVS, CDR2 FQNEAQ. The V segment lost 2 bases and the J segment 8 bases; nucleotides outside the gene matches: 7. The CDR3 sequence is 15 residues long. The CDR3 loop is CASSLPPGLAYEQFF. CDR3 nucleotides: TGTGCCAGCAGCTTACCGCCGGGACTAGCCTATGAGCAGTTCTTC.

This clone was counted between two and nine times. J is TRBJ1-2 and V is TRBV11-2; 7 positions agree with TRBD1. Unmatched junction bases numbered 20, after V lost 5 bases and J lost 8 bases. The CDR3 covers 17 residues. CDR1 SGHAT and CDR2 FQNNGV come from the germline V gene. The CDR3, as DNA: TGTGCCAGCAGCCCGAGCTTCGAAAGGGGGCTCAGATACGGCTACACCTTC. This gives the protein CASSPSFERGLRYGYTF.

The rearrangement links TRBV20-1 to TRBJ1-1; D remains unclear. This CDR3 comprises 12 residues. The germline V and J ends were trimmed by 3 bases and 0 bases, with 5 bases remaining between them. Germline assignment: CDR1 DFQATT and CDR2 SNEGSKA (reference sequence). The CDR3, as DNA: TGCAGTGCTAGTCGGGTGAACACTGAAGCTTTCTTT. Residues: CSASRVNTEAFF.

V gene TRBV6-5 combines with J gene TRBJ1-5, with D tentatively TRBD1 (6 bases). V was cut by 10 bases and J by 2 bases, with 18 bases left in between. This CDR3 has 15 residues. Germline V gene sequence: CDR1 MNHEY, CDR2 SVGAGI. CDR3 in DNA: TGTGCCACCATGATAGGGGGGGGAGGCAATCAGCCCCAGCATTTT. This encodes CATMIGGGGNQPQHF.

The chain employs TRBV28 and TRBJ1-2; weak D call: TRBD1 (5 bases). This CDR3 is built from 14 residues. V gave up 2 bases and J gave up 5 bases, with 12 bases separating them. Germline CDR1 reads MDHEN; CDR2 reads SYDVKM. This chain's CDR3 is CASSLVAGRYGYTF. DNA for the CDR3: TGTGCCAGCAGTTTAGTAGCAGGGCGGTATGGCTACACCTTC.

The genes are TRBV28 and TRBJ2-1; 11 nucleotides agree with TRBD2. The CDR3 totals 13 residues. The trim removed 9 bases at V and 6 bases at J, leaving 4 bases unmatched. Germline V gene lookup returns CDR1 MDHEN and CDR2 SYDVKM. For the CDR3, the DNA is TGTGCCAGTTTAGCGGGAGGGCGCAATGAGCAGTTCTTC. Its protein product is CASLAGGRNEQFF.

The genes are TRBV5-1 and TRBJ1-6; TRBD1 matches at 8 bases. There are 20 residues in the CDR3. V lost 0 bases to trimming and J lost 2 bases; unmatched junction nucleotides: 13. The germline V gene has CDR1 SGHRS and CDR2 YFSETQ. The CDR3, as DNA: TGCGCCAGCAGCTTGGGGGGTCGAGGGACAGGAAAAACCTATAATTCACCCCTCCACTTT. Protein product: CASSLGGRGTGKTYNSPLHF.

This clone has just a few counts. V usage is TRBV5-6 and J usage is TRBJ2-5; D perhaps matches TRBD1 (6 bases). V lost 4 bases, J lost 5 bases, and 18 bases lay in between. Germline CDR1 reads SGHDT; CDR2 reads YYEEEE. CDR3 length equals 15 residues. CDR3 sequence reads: CASSKGETHWETQYF. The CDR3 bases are TGTGCCAGCAGCAAGGGGGAAACCCACTGGGAGACCCAGTACTTC.

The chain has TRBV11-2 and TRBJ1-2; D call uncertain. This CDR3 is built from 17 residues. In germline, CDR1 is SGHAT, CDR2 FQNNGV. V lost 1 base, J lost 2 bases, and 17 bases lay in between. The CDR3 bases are TGTGCCAGCAGCTTAGCCCGGGTCACGGGAGTAAACTATGGCTACACCTTC. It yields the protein CASSLARVTGVNYGYTF.

The CDR3: CASSFTGLADNEQFF. For the CDR3, the DNA is TGTGCCAGCAGCTTCACGGGACTAGCGGACAATGAGCAGTTCTTC. The chain couples TRBV11-3 to TRBJ2-1; 11 bases are shared with TRBD2. From germline, CDR1 is SGHNT and CDR2 YENEEA. Germline trimming cut 3 bases from V and 5 bases from J; bases unmatched to any gene: 3. The CDR3 loop spans 15 amino acids.